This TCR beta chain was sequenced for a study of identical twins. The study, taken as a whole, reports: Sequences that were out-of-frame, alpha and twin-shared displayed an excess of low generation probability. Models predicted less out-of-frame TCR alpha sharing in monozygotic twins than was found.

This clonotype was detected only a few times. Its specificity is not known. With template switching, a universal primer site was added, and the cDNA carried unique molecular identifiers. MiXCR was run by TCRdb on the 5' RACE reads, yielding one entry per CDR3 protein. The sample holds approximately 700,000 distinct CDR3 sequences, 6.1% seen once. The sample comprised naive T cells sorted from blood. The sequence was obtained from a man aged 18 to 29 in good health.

CDR3 sequence (DNA): TGTGCCAGCAGTTTAAGTGTCAGGGGGCGAAGGTATGGCTACACCTTC. Translation gives CASSLSVRGRRYGYTF. The chain combines TRBV12-3 or TRBV12-4 with TRBJ1-2; 8 bases are shared with TRBD1. The CDR3 covers 16 residues. V was clipped by 2 bases and J by 5 bases; unmatched bases: 10.